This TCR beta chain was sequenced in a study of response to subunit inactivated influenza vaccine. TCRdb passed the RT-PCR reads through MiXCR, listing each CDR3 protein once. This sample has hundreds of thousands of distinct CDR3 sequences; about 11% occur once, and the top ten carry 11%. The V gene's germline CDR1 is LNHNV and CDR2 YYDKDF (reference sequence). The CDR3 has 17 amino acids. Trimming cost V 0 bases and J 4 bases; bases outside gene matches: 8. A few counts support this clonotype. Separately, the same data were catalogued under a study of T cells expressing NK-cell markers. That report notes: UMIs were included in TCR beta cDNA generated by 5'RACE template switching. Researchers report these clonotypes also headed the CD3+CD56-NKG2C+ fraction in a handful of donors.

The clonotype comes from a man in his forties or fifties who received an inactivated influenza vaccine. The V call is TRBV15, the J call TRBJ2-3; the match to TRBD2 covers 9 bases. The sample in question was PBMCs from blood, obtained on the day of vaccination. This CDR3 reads CATSRDSSSGGSDTQYF. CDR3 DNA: TGTGCCACCAGCAGAGATAGTAGTAGCGGGGGTTCAGATACGCAGTATTTT. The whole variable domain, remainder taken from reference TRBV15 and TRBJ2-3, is DAMVIQNPRYQVTQFGKPVTLSCSQTLNHNVMYWYQQKSSQAPKLLFHYYDKDFNNEADTPDNFQSRRPNTSFCFLDIRSPGLGDTAMYLCATSRDSSSGGSDTQYFGPGTRLTVL.